This T cell receptor beta chain was captured in a study of blood T cell repertoires in COVID-19. Study context: The samples span acute and convalescent COVID-19 from the United States, Italy and Spain. Sources were T cells, B-cell-depleted T cells, or PBMCs; the material itself was cDNA or gDNA.

The CDR3 loop spans 15 amino acids. CDR1 is MNHEY and CDR2 is SVGAGI in the germline V gene. Trimming took 6 bases from V and 8 from J; bases not matched to a gene: 9. As originally analysed: Estimation of nucleated cell counts relied on the amplification of reference gene primers. Libraries were prepared by immunoSEQ multiplex PCR; TCRdb keeps only in-frame clonotypes and omits some of them. The DNA gave D and trimming, while V, J and clone size come from that table. The data hold 200,000 or so clones, with around 86% observed a single time. This chain joins TRBV6-5 and TRBJ2-1, with TRBD2 identical over 11 bases. Sequenced: peripheral blood. This receptor was identified in a man at least 80 years old with acute or convalescent COVID-19. The CDR3: CASSPLSSGRHEQFF. The CDR3 nucleotides are TGTGCCAGCAGCCCACTGTCTAGCGGGAGGCATGAGCAGTTCTTC.